This entry is about one T cell receptor beta chain. Its antigen is as yet unknown. The V and J ends lost 4 bases and 1 base, in that order; junction bases with no gene match: 4. Germline CDR1 reads SGHRS; CDR2 reads YFSETQ. The CDR3 has 15 residues. The data derive from a study of cytomegalovirus exposure and HLA in healthy donors. Overall study results and limits: The CMV antigen specificity of three CMV-associated chains was confirmed through in vitro analysis.

Method: immunoSEQ multiplex PCR; TCRdb's copy keeps in-frame clones and lacks some. The sample has approximately 150,000 clones, about 88% seen once. The clonotype was recovered from a woman aged 18 to 35 in good health and CMV-seropositive. The chain carries TRBV5-1 and TRBJ2-5; 10 bases are shared with TRBD1. Sequencing was carried out using PBMCs. CDR3 amino acids: CASSRDRGVQETQYF. CDR3 coding DNA: TGCGCCAGCAGCAGGGACAGGGGAGTCCAAGAGACCCAGTACTTC.